The entry below describes one T cell receptor (beta chain). The antigen is not known. The ends lost 1 base at V and 2 bases at J; junction bases unmatched: 5. Germline CDR1 reads LGHDT; CDR2 reads YNNKEL (reference sequence). The CDR3 is made up of 17 amino acids. This record comes from a study of T cells in Graves' hyperthyroidism and ophthalmopathy. Study observations and caveats: The majority of expanded thyroid clonotypes above 0.001 also appeared in blood.

An absence of ophthalmopathy progression within 18 months meant stable Graves' hyperthyroidism. Researchers barred patients who had uncontrolled infection, other autoimmune disease, pregnancy or lactation. For the diagnoses, clinical symptoms, serum thyroxine and TRAb, thyroid ultrasound and orbital computed tomography were used. What was amplified from RNA transcripts were TCR beta CDR3 regions. Using the HTBI primer set, a first-round RT-PCR was run on the TCR CDR3. A single record per CDR3 protein comes from TCRdb applying MiXCR to the multiplex PCR reads. The sample lists approximately 430,000 distinct CDR3 sequences, 15% to 18% occurring once.

Input material: blood. The chain is built from TRBV3-1 and TRBJ1-3, with 10 nucleotides matching TRBD1. This sequence originates from a woman aged 18-29 years with Graves' hyperthyroidism. This CDR3 reads CASSQATGGLTGNTIYF. CDR3 nucleotides: TGTGCCAGCAGCCAAGCGACAGGGGGCCTCACTGGAAACACCATATATTTT.